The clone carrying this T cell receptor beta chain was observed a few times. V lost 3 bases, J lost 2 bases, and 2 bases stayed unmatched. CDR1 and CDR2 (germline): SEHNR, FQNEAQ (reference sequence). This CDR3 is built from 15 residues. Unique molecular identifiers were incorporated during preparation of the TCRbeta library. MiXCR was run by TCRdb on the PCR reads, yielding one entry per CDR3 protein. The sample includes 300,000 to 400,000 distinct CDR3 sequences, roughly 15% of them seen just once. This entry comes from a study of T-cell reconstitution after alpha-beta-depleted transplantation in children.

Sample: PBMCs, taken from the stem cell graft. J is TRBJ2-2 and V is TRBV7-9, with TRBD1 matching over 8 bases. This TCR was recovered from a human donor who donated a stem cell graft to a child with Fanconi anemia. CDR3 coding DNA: TGTGCCAGCAGCTTGGGACAGGATAACACCGGGGAGCTGTTTTTT. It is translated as CASSLGQDNTGELFF. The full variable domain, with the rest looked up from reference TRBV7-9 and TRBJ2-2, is DTGVSQNPRHKITKRGQNVTFRCDPISEHNRLYWYRQTLGQGPEFLTYFQNEAQLEKSRLLSDRFSAERPKGSFSTLEIQRTEQGDSAMYLCASSLGQDNTGELFFGEGSRLTVL.